This T cell receptor (beta chain) was obtained from a study of cytomegalovirus exposure and HLA in healthy donors. General study findings and limits: Accurate predictions that matched the HLA-A and HLA-B alleles of most subjects were reportedly made from TCR beta sequences. Across donors, most TCRs were seen rarely, yet some public ones were widespread. Per a later analysis, roughly 17,000 TCR beta sequences showed association with HLA alleles at 0.05 false discovery rate.

About this clone itself: Its target is unknown.

The study ran its PCR with 60 Vbeta and 13 Jbeta primers. TCRdb keeps only in-frame clones here, not all; method: immunoSEQ multiplex PCR. The repertoire consists of 70,000 to 95,000 clones, with about three quarters occurring once and the leading ten covering around a tenth. V dropped 5 bases and J dropped 5; count of bases not matched to a gene: 8. The CDR3 runs 15 residues. The germline CDR1 and CDR2 sequences are MNHEY and SVGAGI. The genes are TRBV6-5 and TRBJ2-2; 7 bases are a match to TRBD2. The sequence derives from a man younger than 40 in good health and CMV-seropositive. The specimen was PBMCs. For the CDR3, the DNA is TGTGCCAGCAGTAGCGAGTGGGGGGGTACCGGGGAGCTGTTTTTT. Translated, it gives CASSSEWGGTGELFF.